This TCR beta chain stems from a study of CD8 T cells in ankylosing spondylitis. Study-wide points: Enrichment of disease-linked clones was reportedly significant in matched ankylosing spondylitis synovial fluid. Both synovial fluid and blood in reactive arthritis had previously been reported to carry some motif variants. In ankylosing spondylitis blood, a motif of fewer than 10 highly homologous TCR beta variants appeared characteristic.

Each TCR beta library was made by quantitative 5'-RACE that incorporated molecular barcodes. TCRdb ran MiXCR on the 5' RACE reads and lists one entry per CDR3 protein. The table lists 200,000 to 250,000 distinct CDR3 sequences, about 10% of them singletons, with 6% to 7.5% in the top ten. The CDR3 sequence is 14 residues long. The germline CDR1 and CDR2 sequences are SGHTA and FQGNSA. Trimming pared 3 bases from V and 0 bases from J, leaving 5 bases between. This clonotype came up many times. Its matching antigen is unknown. This receptor was obtained from a male donor with ankylosing spondylitis or in good health (not recorded which). Source material: blood, either unsorted or a sorted T cell fraction (not recorded which). The rearrangement uses TRBV7-2 and TRBJ2-2, with a weak D call TRBD1 (5 bases). CDR3 nucleotide sequence: TGTGCCAGCAGCTTCAGGGCGAACACCGGGGAGCTGTTTTTT. Translation: CASSFRANTGELFF.